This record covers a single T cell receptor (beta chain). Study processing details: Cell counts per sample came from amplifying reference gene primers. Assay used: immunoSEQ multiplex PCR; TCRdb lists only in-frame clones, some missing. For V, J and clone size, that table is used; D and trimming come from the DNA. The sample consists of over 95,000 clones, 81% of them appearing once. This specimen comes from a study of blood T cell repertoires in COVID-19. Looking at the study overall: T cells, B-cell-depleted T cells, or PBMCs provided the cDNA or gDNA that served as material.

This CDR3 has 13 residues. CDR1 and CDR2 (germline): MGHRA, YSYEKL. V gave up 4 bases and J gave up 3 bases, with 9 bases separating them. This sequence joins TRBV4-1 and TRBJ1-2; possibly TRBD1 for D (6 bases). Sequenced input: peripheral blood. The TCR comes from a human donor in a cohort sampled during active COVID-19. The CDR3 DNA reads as TGCGCCAGCAGCCTTAGACAGGACTATGGCTACACCTTC. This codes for CASSLRQDYGYTF.